The 14 T cell receptor beta chains reported below all come from one sample, sequenced in a study of T cell changes during pregnancy in multiple sclerosis. The repertoire was sequenced with immunoSEQ multiplex PCR; TCRdb's copy has only in-frame clones and lacks some. The table includes under 95,000 clones, nearly 95% detected once. Sequenced material: peripheral blood, taken in the second trimester of pregnancy. The receptors here all came from a female donor in good health, enrolled as a control in a pregnancy study.

The chain uses TRBV5-5 and TRBJ1-3; 7 nucleotides agree with TRBD1. Unmatched junction bases numbered 12, after V lost 2 bases and J lost 10 bases. Germline V gene data show CDR1 as SGHKS and CDR2 as YYEKEE (reference sequence). The length of the CDR3 is 15 residues. CDR3 sequence (DNA): TGTGCCAGCAGCTTCGGGACAGCGTTCTCTGGGACCATATATTTT. Encoded protein: CASSFGTAFSGTIYF. Based on the CDR3 plus reference TRBV5-5 and TRBJ1-3, the full variable domain is DAGVTQSPTHLIKTRGQQVTLRCSPISGHKSVSWYQQVLGQGPQFIFQYYEKEERGRGNFPDRFSARQFPNYSSELNVNALLLGDSALYLCASSFGTAFSGTIYFGEGSWLTVV.

J is TRBJ2-2 and V is TRBV11-2; 11 bases are shared with TRBD1. The V and J ends lost 5 bases and 3 bases, in that order; junction bases with no gene match: 5. The CDR3 consists of 16 residues. CDR1 is SGHAT, CDR2 FQNNGV, per germline. The CDR3 DNA is TGTGCCAGCAGCCTCTGGACAGGGGGCGACACCGGGGAGCTGTTTTTT. It codes for CASSLWTGGDTGELFF.

The chain recombines TRBV9 with TRBJ2-7, with 8 bases aligning to TRBD1. The V gene end was trimmed by 2 bases and the J gene end by 5 bases; junction bases not matched to a gene: 6. This CDR3 spans 14 amino acids. Germline loops: CDR1 SGDLS, CDR2 YYNGEE. CDR3 sequence: CASSVRTGLDEQYF. DNA of the CDR3: TGTGCCAGCAGCGTTAGGACAGGGCTGGACGAGCAGTACTTC.

V is TRBV28 and J is TRBJ2-1, with D perhaps matching TRBD2 (5 bases). Germline V gene sequence: CDR1 MDHEN, CDR2 SYDVKM. The CDR3 length is 15 residues. Trimming pared 1 base from V and 5 bases from J, leaving 12 bases between. The DNA of the CDR3 is TGTGCCAGCAGTTTATACGGTCAGCGGAACAATGAGCAGTTCTTC. The encoded protein is CASSLYGQRNNEQFF.

The V call is TRBV14, the J call TRBJ2-2, with 7 nucleotides matching TRBD1. The CDR3 totals 16 residues. V lost 0 bases, J lost 3 bases, and 4 bases stayed unmatched. The germline V gene encodes CDR1 SGHDN and CDR2 FVKESK. CDR3 amino acids: CASSQEGTVYTGELFF. For the CDR3, the DNA is TGTGCCAGCAGCCAAGAAGGGACAGTTTACACCGGGGAGCTGTTTTTT.

This chain connects TRBV5-1 to TRBJ2-4; 9 positions agree with TRBD1. This CDR3 comprises 16 residues. Germline V lookup: CDR1 SGHRS, CDR2 YFSETQ. Germline trimming cut 3 bases from V and 0 bases from J; bases unmatched to any gene: 4. The CDR3 loop reads CASSWDRELAKNIQYF. The CDR3 nucleotides are TGCGCCAGCAGCTGGGACAGGGAACTAGCCAAAAACATTCAGTACTTC.

This chain joins TRBV29-1 and TRBJ2-2, with a weak D call TRBD1 (5 bases). This CDR3 spans 16 amino acids. Germline V gene sequence: CDR1 SQVTM, CDR2 ANQGSEA. With 2 bases removed from V and 0 bases from J, the gap between germline ends came to 13 bases. The CDR3 region is CSVEQTAPTNTGELFF. CDR3 bases: TGCAGCGTTGAACAGACAGCACCTACGAACACCGGGGAGCTGTTTTTT.

The CDR3 protein is CASRPGAGGPYTQYF. As DNA, the CDR3 is TGTGCCAGCAGGCCCGGAGCGGGAGGGCCATATACGCAGTATTTT. This chain connects TRBV9 to TRBJ2-3, with 10 bases aligning to TRBD2. From germline, CDR1 is SGDLS and CDR2 YYNGEE. After removal of 5 bases from V and 7 bases from J, the junction contained 10 bases not matched to a gene. The CDR3 length is 15 residues.

V gene TRBV7-9 combines with J gene TRBJ2-3, with D perhaps matching TRBD2 (6 bases). Germline V gene lookup returns CDR1 SEHNR and CDR2 FQNEAQ (reference sequence). The CDR3 has 14 amino acids. Trimming took 3 bases from V and 1 from J, leaving 8 bases between them. The CDR3 reads CASSLERGTDTQYF. The CDR3 region has the DNA TGTGCCAGCAGCTTGGAGCGGGGCACAGATACGCAGTATTTT. The complete variable domain, with remaining parts taken from reference TRBV7-9 and TRBJ2-3, reads DTGVSQNPRHKITKRGQNVTFRCDPISEHNRLYWYRQTLGQGPEFLTYFQNEAQLEKSRLLSDRFSAERPKGSFSTLEIQRTEQGDSAMYLCASSLERGTDTQYFGPGTRLTVL.

In the case of this clone: Relative to the germline gene, one junction end is altered; a read error may explain this. The rearrangement uses TRBV7-6 and TRBJ2-3; TRBD2 matches 12 bases. From germline, CDR1 is SGHVS and CDR2 FNYEAQ. This CDR3 spans 15 amino acids. CDR3 amino acids: CASSLAGGEFDTQYF. The DNA of the CDR3 is TGTGCCAGCAGCCTAGCGGGAGGGGAGTTCGATACGCAGTATTTT.

This chain joins TRBV5-5 and TRBJ2-3, with 11 bases fitting TRBD2. The CDR3 sequence is 17 residues long. V shed 4 bases and J 3 bases; nucleotides not matched to a gene: 10. The germline CDR1 and CDR2 sequences are SGHKS and YYEKEE (reference sequence). The chain's CDR3 is CASSPGLAGPRTDTQYF. The CDR3 bases are TGTGCCAGCAGCCCCGGACTAGCGGGCCCAAGGACAGATACGCAGTATTTT.

The chain recombines TRBV28 with TRBJ2-1; tentative D call: TRBD2 (5 bases). There are 14 residues in the CDR3. Germline loops: CDR1 MDHEN, CDR2 SYDVKM. The ends were cut back, 8 bases at V and 0 bases at J, with 11 bases in the middle. CDR3 DNA: TGTGCCAGCGAGGAGCGGCCCTCCTACAATGAGCAGTTCTTC. Translating gives CASEERPSYNEQFF. Using reference TRBV28 and TRBJ2-1 for the parts outside the CDR3, the full variable domain is DVKVTQSSRYLVKRTGEKVFLECVQDMDHENMFWYRQDPGLGLRLIYFSYDVKMKEKGDIPEGYSVSREKKERFSLILESASTNQTSMYLCASEERPSYNEQFFGPGTRLTVL.

The rearrangement uses TRBV28 and TRBJ2-3, with 11 bases aligning to TRBD2. Germline V gene sequence: CDR1 MDHEN, CDR2 SYDVKM. V was pared by 6 bases and J by 1 base, with 3 bases of the junction left unmatched. The CDR3 runs to 15 residues. CDR3 protein: CASSLSGRGTDTQYF. CDR3 in DNA: TGTGCCAGCAGCCTTAGCGGGAGGGGCACAGATACGCAGTATTTT. The complete variable domain, with remaining parts taken from reference TRBV28 and TRBJ2-3, reads DVKVTQSSRYLVKRTGEKVFLECVQDMDHENMFWYRQDPGLGLRLIYFSYDVKMKEKGDIPEGYSVSREKKERFSLILESASTNQTSMYLCASSLSGRGTDTQYFGPGTRLTVL.

The V gene is TRBV4-2, the J gene TRBJ2-2, with D tentatively TRBD2 (8 bases). V lost 1 base, J lost 0 bases, and 15 bases lay in between. There are 18 residues in the CDR3. Germline CDR1 is LGHNA and CDR2 is YNFKEQ. This CDR3 is CASSQAGGGHANTGELFF. The CDR3 DNA reads TGTGCCAGCAGCCAAGCGGGAGGGGGCCACGCGAACACCGGGGAGCTGTTTTTT.